A single sample gave rise to the 27 T cell receptor beta chains below, sequenced in a study of memory CD8 T cells in hepatitis C reinfection. Repertoires were generated with immunoSEQ multiplex PCR, while TCRdb's copy carries only in-frame clones and drops some. The table lists some 44,000 clones, roughly 87% of them singletons. As for time point: late/post reinfection, 12 to 24 weeks after detection. Sorted cells were sequenced directly ex vivo without any in vitro expansion. The sample consisted of naive CD8+ T cells sorted from blood. All receptors come from a man aged 18 to 29 with hepatitis C virus infection.

CDR3: CASTPGHYTGELFF. DNA of the CDR3: TGTGCCAGCACCCCCGGACACTACACCGGGGAGCTGTTTTTT. This rearrangement joins TRBV9 to TRBJ2-2, with D possibly TRBD1 on 5 matching bases. The CDR3 runs 14 residues. Looked up from germline, CDR1 is SGDLS and CDR2 is YYNGEE. Trimming cost V 6 bases and J 3 bases, with 12 bases left between them.

The chain joins TRBV6-1 to TRBJ2-7, with TRBD2 matching over 8 bases. This CDR3 is built from 14 residues. V gave up 6 bases and J gave up 2 bases; unmatched junction bases: 6. The germline V gene has CDR1 MNHNS and CDR2 SASEGT. This CDR3 is CASSSSGLAYEQYF. The CDR3 nucleotides read TGTGCCAGCAGCTCTAGCGGGTTAGCCTACGAGCAGTACTTC.

Of note for this clone: The junction differs from germline at one of its ends, possibly a read error. The chain has TRBV19 and TRBJ1-2, with 7 bases fitting TRBD1. CDR1 LNHDA and CDR2 SQIVND come from the germline V gene (reference sequence). The CDR3 runs 15 residues. The CDR3 here is CASSDSPGQIYGCTF. Here the CDR3 DNA reads TGTGCCAGTAGTGATTCTCCGGGACAGATCTATGGCTGCACCTTC. Drawing the rest from reference TRBV19 and TRBJ1-2, the complete variable domain is DGGITQSPKYLFRKEGQNVTLSCEQNLNHDAMYWYRQDPGQGLRLIYYSQIVNDFQKGDIAEGYSVSREKKESFPLTVTSAQKNPTAFYLCASSDSPGQIYGCTFGSGTRLTVV.

The chain recombines TRBV7-8 with TRBJ2-2; 8 nucleotides agree with TRBD2. V lost 1 base to trimming and J lost 4 bases; unmatched junction nucleotides: 5. CDR1 and CDR2 from the germline V gene are SGHVS and FQNEAQ. CDR3 length: 16 amino acids. This chain's CDR3 is CASSLGRGGLTGELFF. CDR3 sequence (DNA): TGTGCCAGCAGCTTAGGCCGGGGGGGCCTCACCGGGGAGCTGTTTTTT.

The chain employs TRBV7-8 and TRBJ2-5; TRBD2 might be the D (5 bases). The J call could be wrong; TRBJ2-7 is a better fit for the DNA end. This CDR3 is built from 14 residues. Germline V gives CDR1 SGHVS, CDR2 FQNEAQ. The CDR3 coding sequence is TGTGCCAGCAGCTTAGGACCGGGATCCTACGAGCAGTACTTC. Translated: CASSLGPGSYEQYF.

This chain joins TRBV27 and TRBJ2-7, with D tentatively TRBD1 (5 bases). The CDR3 has 12 residues. CDR1 is MNHEY, CDR2 SMNVEV, per germline (reference sequence). CDR3 DNA sequence: TGTCCACCAGGGTCAGATCTGGGCGAGCAGTACGTC. Amino acids: CPPGSDLGEQYV.

The V and J genes are TRBV19 and TRBJ2-2; 12 bases match TRBD1. CDR1 and CDR2 from the germline V gene are LNHDA and SQIVND (reference sequence). The CDR3 spans 14 residues. CDR3 sequence (DNA): TGTGCGAGCCCGGGACAGGGGGCTGCCGGGGAGCTGTTTTTT. Protein product: CASPGQGAAGELFF.

V gene TRBV27 combines with J gene TRBJ2-1; 11 bases agree with TRBD2. Germline values: CDR1 MNHEY, CDR2 SMNVEV (reference sequence). V gave up 0 bases and J gave up 4 bases; unmatched junction bases: 2. This CDR3 contains 16 residues. CDR3 coding DNA: TGTGCCAGCAGTTTATCTGTAGCGGGAGGGTACAATGAGCAGTTCTTC. Amino acids: CASSLSVAGGYNEQFF.

The CDR3 loop reads CASSLAPGQYSSGNTIYF. The CDR3 DNA reads as TGCGCCAGCAGCCTTGCCCCCGGACAGTATAGCTCTGGAAACACCATATATTTT. The V call is TRBV4-1, the J call TRBJ1-3, with D tentatively TRBD1 (6 bases). The CDR3 consists of 18 residues. Germline loops: CDR1 MGHRA, CDR2 YSYEKL. With 4 bases removed from V and 0 bases from J, the gap between germline ends came to 19 bases.

The chain uses TRBV19 and TRBJ1-1, with a weak D call TRBD1 (6 bases). Trimming left V 3 bases short and J 0 bases short, with 14 bases between. Germline loops: CDR1 LNHDA, CDR2 SQIVND (reference sequence). The CDR3 extends over 16 amino acids. As DNA, the CDR3 is TGTGCCAGTAGTATTGGGTTCGGACAGCTGAACACTGAAGCTTTCTTT. Translated, it gives CASSIGFGQLNTEAFF. Together with reference TRBV19 and TRBJ1-1, the CDR3 gives the full variable domain: DGGITQSPKYLFRKEGQNVTLSCEQNLNHDAMYWYRQDPGQGLRLIYYSQIVNDFQKGDIAEGYSVSREKKESFPLTVTSAQKNPTAFYLCASSIGFGQLNTEAFFGQGTRLTVV.

The chain is built from TRBV27 and TRBJ2-3; possible D gene TRBD1, 6 bases. The CDR3 runs to 13 residues. V lost 5 bases and J 3 bases, leaving 9 bases between the germline ends. Per germline, CDR1 MNHEY and CDR2 SMNVEV (reference sequence). The CDR3 protein is CASSARGTDTQYF. The CDR3 nucleotides read TGTGCCAGCAGTGCCAGGGGAACAGATACGCAGTATTTT.

The chain carries TRBV5-1 and TRBJ2-2; D possibly corresponds to TRBD2 (5 bases). This CDR3 comprises 17 residues. Germline V lookup: CDR1 SGHRS, CDR2 YFSETQ. V lost 3 bases, J lost 0 bases, and 15 bases lay in between. The CDR3 loop is CASSWLGSGSNTGELFF. The CDR3 coding sequence is TGCGCCAGCAGCTGGCTCGGCAGCGGATCGAACACCGGGGAGCTGTTTTTT.

This clone has just a few counts. This chain uses TRBV4-3 with TRBJ1-5, with 7 bases matching TRBD1. V dropped 0 bases and J dropped 3; count of bases not matched to a gene: 11. The germline gives CDR1 LGHNA, CDR2 YSLEER. This CDR3 contains 18 residues. The CDR3 sequence: CASSQDRVTGAYNQPQHF. In DNA, the CDR3 is TGCGCCAGCAGCCAAGATAGAGTAACAGGGGCCTACAATCAGCCCCAGCATTTT.

The chain recombines TRBV19 with TRBJ2-1; the D is unclear. Germline CDR1 LNHDA, CDR2 SQIVND (reference sequence). Trimming shortened V by 1 base and J by 0 bases, and 10 bases separated the two germline ends. The CDR3 spans 16 residues. CDR3 DNA sequence: TGTGCCAGTAGTATAGGGAGTCTAGTCTCCTACAATGAGCAGTTCTTC. Translated: CASSIGSLVSYNEQFF.

CDR3 amino acids: CASSEEEAGILELGGYTF. The CDR3 DNA is TGTGCCAGCAGTGAAGAAGAGGCAGGGATATTGGAATTGGGTGGCTACACCTTC. The chain joins TRBV6-1 to TRBJ1-2; possible D gene TRBD1, 5 bases. V was trimmed by 1 base and J by 7 bases, leaving 25 bases between them. Germline CDR1 is MNHNS and CDR2 is SASEGT. The CDR3 is 18 amino acids.

This clone was picked up one time. The gene calls are TRBV2 and TRBJ2-1; 8 positions match TRBD1. This CDR3 comprises 15 residues. The V and J ends lost 1 base and 8 bases, in that order; junction bases with no gene match: 7. Germline V gives CDR1 SNHLY, CDR2 FYNNEI. In DNA form, the CDR3 reads TGTGCCAGCAGTGAAGGACAGGGGAATTTGGATGAGCAGTTCTTC. Its protein product is CASSEGQGNLDEQFF.

The chain has TRBV4-3 and TRBJ2-2; D might be TRBD1 (6 bases). V dropped 8 bases and J dropped 0 bases, with 10 bases sitting between them. The CDR3 covers 14 residues. CDR1 LGHNA and CDR2 YSLEER come from the germline V gene. In DNA form, the CDR3 reads TGCGCCAGCGAGAGGACAGCGAACACCGGGGAGCTGTTTTTT. Translation: CASERTANTGELFF.

The rearrangement links TRBV19 to TRBJ2-7, with D perhaps TRBD1 (6 bases). Trimming pared 5 bases from V and 6 bases from J, leaving 14 bases between. The length of the CDR3 is 13 residues. The V gene's germline CDR1 is LNHDA and CDR2 SQIVND (reference sequence). In DNA form, the CDR3 reads TGTGCCAGTAGTCCAAGACAGGAGTTCGAGCAGTACTTC. The encoded protein is CASSPRQEFEQYF.

The V call is TRBV9, the J call TRBJ2-1, with D maybe TRBD1 (7 bases). The V and J ends lost 2 bases and 12 bases respectively, with 12 bases between them. CDR1 SGDLS and CDR2 YYNGEE come from the germline V gene. The CDR3 loop spans 12 amino acids. The CDR3 spells CASSVPRGVQFF. The CDR3 bases are TGTGCCAGCAGCGTCCCCAGGGGGGTGCAGTTCTTC.

This chain connects TRBV28 to TRBJ1-1; 7 positions agree with TRBD1. The V segment lost 3 bases and the J segment 8 bases; nucleotides outside the gene matches: 9. This CDR3 is built from 14 residues. Germline loops: CDR1 MDHEN, CDR2 SYDVKM. This chain's CDR3 is CASSFLNRGPEAFF. The CDR3 DNA is TGTGCCAGCAGTTTCCTGAACAGGGGCCCCGAAGCTTTCTTT. The full variable domain, in which reference TRBV28 and TRBJ1-1 provide the parts outside the CDR3, is DVKVTQSSRYLVKRTGEKVFLECVQDMDHENMFWYRQDPGLGLRLIYFSYDVKMKEKGDIPEGYSVSREKKERFSLILESASTNQTSMYLCASSFLNRGPEAFFGQGTRLTVV.

The chain carries TRBV20-1 and TRBJ2-1; no clear D gene. This CDR3 contains 11 residues. Germline V gene sequence: CDR1 DFQATT, CDR2 SNEGSKA (reference sequence). V was shortened by 1 base and J by 7 bases, with 5 bases between the two germline ends. This chain's CDR3 is CSARAINEQFF. Here the CDR3 DNA reads TGCAGTGCTAGAGCTATTAATGAGCAGTTCTTC.

The CDR3 region is CAWSIGNTEAFF. CDR3 bases: TGTGCCTGGAGTATCGGGAACACTGAAGCTTTCTTT. This chain connects TRBV30 to TRBJ1-1; D gene uncertain. V lost 2 bases and J lost 1, with 5 bases in between. The CDR3 extends over 12 amino acids. The germline V gene encodes CDR1 GTSNPN and CDR2 SVGIG (reference sequence).

The chain combines TRBV11-3 with TRBJ2-3; 13 nucleotides agree with TRBD2. Germline lookup yields CDR1 SGHNT and CDR2 YENEEA. The CDR3 has 17 amino acids. With 1 base clipped from V and 4 bases from J, the junction kept 5 bases outside the gene matches. The CDR3 is CASSLGELAGGPDTQYF. The DNA for the CDR3 is TGTGCCAGCAGCTTAGGGGAACTAGCGGGAGGGCCAGATACGCAGTATTTT.

The chain uses TRBV9 and TRBJ2-2; 8 nucleotides align to TRBD2. Germline lookup yields CDR1 SGDLS and CDR2 YYNGEE. J gave up 3 bases and V 4 bases, and 8 bases lay outside the gene matches. The CDR3 has 16 residues. The CDR3 loop is CASSKSGLADTGELFF. The CDR3 DNA follows: TGTGCCAGCAGCAAATCCGGACTAGCCGACACCGGGGAGCTGTTTTTT.

V gene TRBV6-1 combines with J gene TRBJ1-5; no reliable D call. The germline V and J ends were trimmed by 7 bases and 0 bases, with 10 bases remaining between them. The germline V gene encodes CDR1 MNHNS and CDR2 SASEGT. The CDR3 loop spans 14 amino acids. CDR3 residues: CASKVRDSNQPQHF. For the CDR3, the DNA is TGTGCCAGCAAAGTTCGGGATAGCAATCAGCCCCAGCATTTT.

This chain uses TRBV28 with TRBJ2-3; TRBD2 aligns across 7 bases. Germline CDR1 and CDR2: MDHEN and SYDVKM. V lost 11 bases to trimming and J lost 6 bases; unmatched junction nucleotides: 17. This CDR3 region has 15 residues. The DNA for the CDR3 is TGTGCCCTTGGGGGTTTAGCGGGTCCCGGCGATACGCAGTATTTT. Translating gives CALGGLAGPGDTQYF.

V is TRBV19 and J is TRBJ2-4; possibly TRBD1 for D (5 bases). Germline V gives CDR1 LNHDA, CDR2 SQIVND (reference sequence). Between the trimmed V and J ends, which lost 6 bases and 1 base, there was a span of 13 bases. This CDR3 is 15 amino acids long. The CDR3 DNA reads as TGTGCCAGTAGAGAAGGGGCGAGTGCCAAAAACATTCAGTACTTC. Protein product: CASREGASAKNIQYF.